This T cell receptor beta chain was identified during a study of cytomegalovirus exposure and HLA in healthy donors. The donors formed part of the roughly 110-subject validation cohort, distinct from the roughly 640-subject first cohort. Study-level points and caveats: The listing of some 170 TCR beta chains classed them as cytomegalovirus-associated. In a later analysis, first-cohort TCR clusters were found to tend to co-occur in the roughly 120 validation repertoires. TCR sequences were mostly rare, though some public TCRs occurred in many donors.

CDR1 and CDR2 (germline): SGHRS, YFSETQ. The CDR3 runs 16 residues. Trimming removed 0 bases at V and 0 bases at J, with 12 bases between. Clones were sequenced by immunoSEQ multiplex PCR, and TCRdb holds only the in-frame ones, with some missing. The sample lists 100,000 to 150,000 clones; roughly 90% were seen once. Comments on this clone: Antigen unknown.

The origin of this receptor is a man in his thirties or forties in good health and CMV-seronegative. J is TRBJ1-2 and V is TRBV5-1; D not resolved. The sequenced material came from PBMCs. This chain's CDR3 is CASSLAEEGSNYGYTF. The CDR3 region has the DNA TGCGCCAGCAGCTTGGCCGAGGAAGGTTCTAACTATGGCTACACCTTC.